The entry below describes one T cell receptor (beta chain). Its antigen is undetermined. These data come from a study of identifying expanded T cells in peripheral blood. Study observations and caveats: Over approximately two and four weeks, about 15 and 18 clones changed, versus 1.2 between replicates. Across healthy donors, higher total template counts meant significantly greater approximately 2-week count variance.

No infections or other immune events were documented during collection. The repertoire was sequenced with immunoSEQ multiplex PCR; TCRdb's copy has only in-frame clones and lacks some. The sample contains under 130,000 clones, roughly 91% of which appear only once. Germline lookup yields CDR1 MGHRA and CDR2 YSYEKL. Trimming shortened V by 0 bases and J by 0 bases, and 11 bases separated the two germline ends. The CDR3 has 16 amino acids. This chain uses TRBV4-1 with TRBJ1-2; D is unresolved. This receptor was taken from a person between 18 and 69 years old in good health. Sequences were obtained from blood. The CDR3 sequence is CASSQEVGMANYGYTF. CDR3 in DNA: TGCGCCAGCAGCCAAGAAGTAGGTATGGCTAACTATGGCTACACCTTC.